These T cell receptor beta chains were read from a single sample in a study of post-analysis software for immune sequencing data. TCRdb processed the PCR reads anew with MiXCR; each CDR3 protein has one entry. The profile shows a few hundred thousand distinct CDR3 sequences, approximately 34% of them singletons. Source material: blood. The source is a girl between 10 and 17 years old with multiple sclerosis. The CDR3 runs from the conserved cysteine through the conserved F or W. D genes are given only for firm matches. Size tells how often a clone was seen (once, few, many) or the class of an expanded clone, and some rows leave it out.

D gene: TRBD1; J gene: TRBJ2-7; clone size: -; V gene: TRBV27; CDR3 DNA: TGTGCCAGCAGTTTATCTGGGACAGGTCGGGCCTACGAGCAGTACTTC; CDR3 protein: CASSLSGTGRAYEQYF
D gene: TRBD1; J gene: TRBJ2-7; clone size: -; V gene: TRBV6-1; CDR3 DNA: TGTGCCAGCAGTGAACTTAGGACAGGGACCTACGAGCAGTACTTC; CDR3 protein: CASSELRTGTYEQYF
D gene: TRBD1; J gene: TRBJ2-3; clone size: many; V gene: TRBV7-6; CDR3 DNA: TGTGCCAGCAGCCAGACAGGGCCAGATACGCAGTATTTT; CDR3 protein: CASSQTGPDTQYF
D gene: -; J gene: TRBJ2-3; clone size: many; V gene: TRBV9; CDR3 DNA: TGTGCCAGCAGCGTAGGGGGAACCCCACAGGATACGCAGTATTTT; CDR3 protein: CASSVGGTPQDTQYF
D gene: TRBD1; J gene: TRBJ2-1; clone size: many; V gene: TRBV18; CDR3 DNA: TGTGCCAGCTCACCGAGACAGGGCGGTGAGCAGTTCTTC; CDR3 protein: CASSPRQGGEQFF
D gene: TRBD2; J gene: TRBJ2-1; clone size: many; V gene: TRBV7-9; CDR3 DNA: TGTGCCAGCAGCCCCTCCGGGACTACTAATGAGCAGTTCTTC; CDR3 protein: CASSPSGTTNEQFF
D gene: -; J gene: TRBJ2-1; clone size: many; V gene: TRBV7-2; CDR3 DNA: TGTGCCAGCAGCACGAGCGGTAGCAGGTACAATGAGCAGTTCTTC; CDR3 protein: CASSTSGSRYNEQFF
D gene: -; J gene: TRBJ2-5; clone size: few; V gene: TRBV7-9; CDR3 DNA: TGTGCCAGCAGCTGTGATAGCTTTCCAGAGACCCAGTACTTC; CDR3 protein: CASSCDSFPETQYF
D gene: TRBD1; J gene: TRBJ2-2; clone size: -; V gene: TRBV5-1; CDR3 DNA: TGCGCCAGCAGCGGAAACAGGGGACCCACCGGGGAGCTGTTTTTT; CDR3 protein: CASSGNRGPTGELFF
D gene: TRBD1; J gene: TRBJ2-1; clone size: -; V gene: TRBV12-3/TRBV12-4; CDR3 DNA: TGTGCCAGCAGTTTTAGGGACAGGGACTCCTACGAGCAGTTCTTC; CDR3 protein: CASSFRDRDSYEQFF
D gene: -; J gene: TRBJ2-1; clone size: -; V gene: TRBV11-3; CDR3 DNA: TGTGCCGGTGAAGCCACAGGGAGTGATGAGCAGTTCTTC; CDR3 protein: CAGEATGSDEQFF
D gene: TRBD2; J gene: TRBJ2-6; clone size: few; V gene: TRBV12-3/TRBV12-4; CDR3 DNA: TGTGCCAGCAGTCCAATAGCGGGTGTCTCTGGGGCCAACGTCCTGACTTTC; CDR3 protein: CASSPIAGVSGANVLTF
D gene: -; J gene: TRBJ1-2; clone size: many; V gene: TRBV10-3; CDR3 DNA: TGTGCCGTCAAGGGAACCGACTATGGCTACACCTTC; CDR3 protein: CAVKGTDYGYTF
D gene: TRBD2; J gene: TRBJ2-1; clone size: few; V gene: TRBV20-1; CDR3 DNA: TGCAGTGCTGGACTAGCGGGACTAAATGAGCAGTTCTTC; CDR3 protein: CSAGLAGLNEQFF
D gene: -; J gene: TRBJ2-7; clone size: -; V gene: TRBV20-1; CDR3 DNA: TGCAGTGCTAGGTCCCTAGGGAGGCACGAGCAGTACTTC; CDR3 protein: CSARSLGRHEQYF
D gene: TRBD1; J gene: TRBJ1-1; clone size: once; V gene: TRBV12-3/TRBV12-4; CDR3 DNA: TGTGCCAGCAGTTTAGCGTACGGGACAGGGGGCGTTGACACTGAAGCTTTCTTT; CDR3 protein: CASSLAYGTGGVDTEAFF
D gene: TRBD2; J gene: TRBJ2-3; clone size: few; V gene: TRBV30; CDR3 DNA: TGTGCCTGGGACGGACTAGCGGGAGTTGCGGATACGCAGTATTTT; CDR3 protein: CAWDGLAGVADTQYF
D gene: TRBD1; J gene: TRBJ1-2; clone size: many; V gene: TRBV6-1; CDR3 DNA: TGTGCCAGCAGTGAATCCGGGACAGGAAACTATGGCTACACCTTC; CDR3 protein: CASSESGTGNYGYTF
D gene: -; J gene: TRBJ2-1; clone size: -; V gene: TRBV18; CDR3 DNA: TGTGCCAGCTCACCGGACCAGGCGGTCGATGAGCAGTTCTTC; CDR3 protein: CASSPDQAVDEQFF
D gene: TRBD1; J gene: TRBJ2-6; clone size: -; V gene: TRBV6-1; CDR3 DNA: TGTGCCAGCAGTGGACAGGGGGCTGGGGCCAACGTCCGGACTTTC; CDR3 protein: CASSGQGAGANVRTF
D gene: TRBD1; J gene: TRBJ1-4; clone size: -; V gene: TRBV4-1; CDR3 DNA: TGCGCCAGCAGCCTCCGACAGGGGGAGGCTAATGAAAAACTGTTTTTT; CDR3 protein: CASSLRQGEANEKLFF
D gene: TRBD2; J gene: TRBJ2-3; clone size: -; V gene: TRBV14; CDR3 DNA: TGTGCCAGCAGGTCTACTAGCGGGGGCTCCGCAGATACGCAGTATTTT; CDR3 protein: CASRSTSGGSADTQYF
D gene: -; J gene: TRBJ1-5; clone size: -; V gene: TRBV20-1; CDR3 DNA: TGCAGTGCCAACCGACAGGATTTTGCTTCTTCCCAGCCCCAGCATTTT; CDR3 protein: CSANRQDFASSQPQHF
D gene: -; J gene: TRBJ2-1; clone size: -; V gene: TRBV7-2; CDR3 DNA: TGTGCCAGCAGCTCCCAAGGAGGCGGGATAGGATACAATGAGCAGTTCTTC; CDR3 protein: CASSSQGGGIGYNEQFF
D gene: -; J gene: TRBJ2-1; clone size: -; V gene: TRBV29-1; CDR3 DNA: TGCAGCGGCCAAGTGGGGCAGCTCAGCTACAATGAGCAGTTCTTC; CDR3 protein: CSGQVGQLSYNEQFF
D gene: TRBD1; J gene: TRBJ2-2; clone size: many; V gene: TRBV7-9; CDR3 DNA: TGTGCCAGCAGTCCAGGGACAGGGGACACCGGGGAGCTGTTTTTT; CDR3 protein: CASSPGTGDTGELFF
D gene: TRBD2; J gene: TRBJ2-1; clone size: -; V gene: TRBV4-1; CDR3 DNA: TGCGCCAGCAGCCAAGAGGGCGTACTAGCGGGACGTTACAATGAGCAGTTCTTC; CDR3 protein: CASSQEGVLAGRYNEQFF
D gene: -; J gene: TRBJ2-1; clone size: once; V gene: TRBV11-2; CDR3 DNA: TGTGCCGGCAGCTTAACGAGTGAGCAGTTCTTC; CDR3 protein: CAGSLTSEQFF
D gene: -; J gene: TRBJ2-3; clone size: many; V gene: TRBV5-1; CDR3 DNA: TGCGCCAGCAGCTTGCCGGGAGCGATCACAGATACGCAGTATTTT; CDR3 protein: CASSLPGAITDTQYF
D gene: TRBD1; J gene: TRBJ1-2; clone size: many; V gene: TRBV20-1; CDR3 DNA: TGCAGTGCTCGGACAGGGGAAAACTATGGCTACACCTTC; CDR3 protein: CSARTGENYGYTF
D gene: TRBD1; J gene: TRBJ1-2; clone size: -; V gene: TRBV15; CDR3 DNA: TGTGCCACCAGCAGGACAGGGGGCGCAACCTATGGCTACACCTTC; CDR3 protein: CATSRTGGATYGYTF